This record covers a single T cell receptor (beta chain). Its target is unknown. TCRdb's copy holds only in-frame clones and misses some; the assay was immunoSEQ multiplex PCR. The data show 85,000 to 120,000 clones, less than 85% seen once. The CDR3 is 15 amino acids. Germline-derived CDR1 and CDR2 are SGHTA and FQGNSA. Trimming left V 4 bases short and J 2 bases short, with 15 bases between. This sample stems from a study of Ad26.COV2.S vaccination and SARS-CoV-2 variants. Study results and limitations: Analyses that measured TCR breadth and depth may have underestimated total T cell responses. Breadth measured for non-spike TCRs was similar across vaccine and placebo recipients. Participants in the vaccine arm had higher spike-specific TCR breadth; placebo recipients had lower.

The TCR was taken from a human donor who had recovered from COVID-19. This chain uses TRBV7-2 with TRBJ2-7, with D unresolved. The specimen was peripheral blood, collected after recovery from COVID-19. CDR3 sequence: CASSWTGPGAYEQYF. Written as DNA, the CDR3 is TGTGCCAGCAGCTGGACCGGGCCCGGAGCCTACGAGCAGTACTTC.